The rows below give T cell receptor beta chains drawn from one sample of a study of cytomegalovirus exposure and HLA in healthy donors. TCRdb's copy holds only in-frame clones and misses some; the assay was immunoSEQ multiplex PCR. Of approximately 160,000 clones detected, roughly 79% appear once; the ten largest clones hold about 3.4%. Sequencing was done on a sample of PBMCs. Receptors originate from a woman in her 50s in good health and CMV-seropositive. Each CDR3 is given with its conserved first and last residue. The D gene is left open where the match is weak. Rows give clone size only sometimes, using once, few, many, or a class for an expanded clone.

TRBV18	TRBD1	TRBJ1-4	once	TGTGCCAGCTCAGCACTCCCGGGACAGGATCCAACTAATGAAAAACTGTTTTTT	CASSALPGQDPTNEKLFF
TRBV5-4	.	TRBJ2-2	once	TGTGCCAGCAGTTACAGGGCGAACACCGGGGAGCTGTTTTTT	CASSYRANTGELFF
TRBV6-6	TRBD1	TRBJ2-7	once	TGTGCCAGCGCAAAACCGGGACAGGGAGGAGACGAGCAGTACTTC	CASAKPGQGGDEQYF
TRBV27	.	TRBJ1-6	few	TGTGCCAGCAGTCCACAGGGATCCCACTATAATTCACCCCTCCACTTT	CASSPQGSHYNSPLHF
TRBV5-6	TRBD1	TRBJ1-1	.	TGTGCCAGCAGCTTGGTCCCAGGGGGGAACACTGAAGCTTTCTTT	CASSLVPGGNTEAFF
TRBV29-1	TRBD2	TRBJ2-5	.	TGCAGCGGATTCAGCGGGGAAGAGACCCAGTACTTC	CSGFSGEETQYF
TRBV7-9	TRBD1	TRBJ1-1	.	TGTGCCAGCAGCGGACAGGGGTTGAACACTGAAGCTTTCTTT	CASSGQGLNTEAFF
TRBV2	.	TRBJ2-7	.	TGTGCCAGCAGTCGGGGGTTCTGGCACGAGCAGTACTTC	CASSRGFWHEQYF
TRBV13	TRBD2	TRBJ2-7	.	TGTGCCAGCAGCTTCAAGTACACAGGGACTAGCTCCTACGAGCAGTACTTC	CASSFKYTGTSSYEQYF
TRBV28	.	TRBJ2-7	.	TGTGCCAGCAGTCCTCCTTCTCGCTACGAGCAGTACTTC	CASSPPSRYEQYF
TRBV18	TRBD1	TRBJ1-2	once	TGTGCCAGCTCACTCGGACAGGCCAACTATGGCTACACCTTC	CASSLGQANYGYTF
TRBV28	TRBD1	TRBJ1-2	.	TGTGCCAGCAGTTTACAGGGGGGTAACTATGGCTACACCTTC	CASSLQGGNYGYTF
TRBV28	.	TRBJ1-5	.	TGTGCCAGCAGTTTAAGGCAGGGTAGAAAGCCCCAGCATTTT	CASSLRQGRKPQHF
TRBV5-8	.	TRBJ1-6	few	TGTGCCAGCAGCTCCCTGGACAGAACGGAGTCACCCCTCCACTTT	CASSSLDRTESPLHF
TRBV11-2	.	TRBJ1-2	.	TGTGCCAGCAGCCAACAGCCTTTCTATGGCTACACCTTC	CASSQQPFYGYTF
TRBV27	TRBD1	TRBJ2-7	.	TGTGCCAGCAGTTACCTGGGTGGGACAGGGGGAGAAGAGCAGTACTTC	CASSYLGGTGGEEQYF
TRBV5-4	.	TRBJ1-1	.	TGTGCCAGCAGCTTGGGGGCGGAGGACACTGAAGCTTTCTTT	CASSLGAEDTEAFF
TRBV7-9	TRBD2	TRBJ2-1	.	TGTGCCAGCAAAGCGGGGGGGACGGATGAGCAGTTCTTC	CASKAGGTDEQFF
TRBV7-2	TRBD2	TRBJ2-1	once	TGTGCCAGCAGCTTAGGGACTAGCGGGGGGGCCAGGTCCTACAATGAGCAGTTCTTC	CASSLGTSGGARSYNEQFF
TRBV5-6	.	TRBJ2-7	once	TGTGCCAGCAGCCCGAGGCCCGGCTACGAGCAGTACTTC	CASSPRPGYEQYF
TRBV7-2	.	TRBJ2-1	.	TGTGCCAGCAGCTTAGGCTCCTGGCCCCGGTTGGGAAGCGGTGAGCAGTTCTTC	CASSLGSWPRLGSGEQFF
TRBV11-2	TRBD1	TRBJ2-3	.	TGTGCCAGCAGCCAAGACAGGGGGCTGAACACAGATACGCAGTATTTT	CASSQDRGLNTDTQYF
TRBV7-9	.	TRBJ2-3	.	TGTGCCAGCGGACCCCGGGACATAGGAAAATGGTATTTT	CASGPRDIGKWYF
TRBV27	.	TRBJ1-2	.	TGTGCCAGCAGTTCAAGAGGGACGACTAGCCTCTATGGCTACACCTTC	CASSSRGTTSLYGYTF
TRBV2	TRBD1	TRBJ2-5	few	TGTGCCAGCAGTTCCCGGACAGGGGGGGGAGAGACCCAGTACTTC	CASSSRTGGGETQYF
TRBV7-8	TRBD2	TRBJ2-5	.	TGTGCCAGCAGCTCGCCAAAATCGGGACTAGCGGAAGAGACCCAGTACTTC	CASSSPKSGLAEETQYF
TRBV5-1	.	TRBJ2-7	.	TGCGCCAGCAGCTCTAATACAGGATTCTACGAGCAGTACTTC	CASSSNTGFYEQYF
TRBV2	.	TRBJ1-1	once	TGTGCCAGCAGCGCTAGGGGGTCTCGGAACACTGAAGCTTTCTTT	CASSARGSRNTEAFF
TRBV28	TRBD1	TRBJ2-7	.	TGTGCCAGCACCCCGGGACAGCCTTACGAGCAGTACTTC	CASTPGQPYEQYF